This T cell receptor (beta chain) is drawn from a study of shared clonotypes between healthy human individuals. Study-level points and caveats: Clonotype sharing across donors was expected to vary with sequencing depth. Only blood samples were collected, and tissue repertoires likely differ.

In replicate PCRs of unsorted PBMC, around 310 ng DNA, around 33,000 T cell genomes, was used. TCRdb's copy holds only in-frame clones and misses some; the assay was immunoSEQ multiplex PCR. The sample has around 500,000 clones, over 65% seen once. The length of the CDR3 is 15 residues. V was clipped by 5 bases and J by 2 bases; unmatched bases: 6. Per the germline V gene, CDR1 is SGHTA and CDR2 is FQGNSA. With unsorted samples, genomic DNA was obtained from about 90 million PBMCs. Worth noting for this clone: Its antigen is not identified.

The chain carries TRBV7-2 and TRBJ2-1, with TRBD2 identical over 7 bases. This clonotype originated in a woman aged 40-49 years in good health. Some clones in this sample may be carry-over from other donors' samples. The sequenced sample consisted of PBMCs. The CDR3 DNA sequence: TGTGCCAGCAGCCCTGAGCGGGGCCCCTACAATGAGCAGTTCTTC. Translating gives CASSPERGPYNEQFF. The full variable domain, rest sourced from reference TRBV7-2 and TRBJ2-1, is GAGVSQSPSNKVTEKGKDVELRCDPISGHTALYWYRQSLGQGLEFLIYFQGNSAPDKSGLPSDRFSAERTGGSVSTLTIQRTQQEDSAVYLCASSPERGPYNEQFFGPGTRLTVL.